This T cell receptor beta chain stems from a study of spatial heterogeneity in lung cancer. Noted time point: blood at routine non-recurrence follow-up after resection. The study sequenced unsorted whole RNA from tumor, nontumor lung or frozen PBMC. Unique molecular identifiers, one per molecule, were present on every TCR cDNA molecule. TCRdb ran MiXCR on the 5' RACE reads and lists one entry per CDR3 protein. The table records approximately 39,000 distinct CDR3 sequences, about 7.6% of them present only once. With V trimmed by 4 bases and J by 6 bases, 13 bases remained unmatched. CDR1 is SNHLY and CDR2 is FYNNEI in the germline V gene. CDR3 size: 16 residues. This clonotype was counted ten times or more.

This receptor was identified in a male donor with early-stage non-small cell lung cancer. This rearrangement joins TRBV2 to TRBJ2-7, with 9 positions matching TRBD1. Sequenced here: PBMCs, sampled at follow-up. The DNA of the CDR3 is TGTGCCAGCAGTGGAGATTTAGGACAGGGGAGGGCCGAGCAGTACTTC. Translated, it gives CASSGDLGQGRAEQYF.